This section outlines one T cell receptor (beta chain) sequence together with its context. In the study's own analysis: Reference gene primer amplification yielded estimated nucleated cell counts. Assay used: immunoSEQ multiplex PCR; TCRdb lists only in-frame clones, some missing. V and J calls plus clone size are reproduced from that table; the DNA served to infer D and trimming. The sample gives some 330,000 clones, approximately 88% of which show up once; 3.5% to 4.5% is in the top ten. The CDR3 is 15 residues long. CDR1 and CDR2 (germline): SGHAT, FQNNGV. V lost 7 bases and J lost 0; bases outside the gene matches: 5. This entry belongs to a study of blood T cell repertoires in COVID-19. About the research overall: Samples of COVID-19 (acute and convalescent) were obtained from the United States, Italy and Spain. Nucleic acid was either cDNA or gDNA, and it came from T cells, B-cell-depleted T cells, or PBMCs.

This clonotype was sampled from a woman aged 45-60 years with active or convalescent COVID-19. The specimen sequenced was peripheral blood. The V and J genes are TRBV11-2 and TRBJ2-3; 9 bases map to TRBD1. CDR3: CASKNRGLSTDTQYF. In nucleotides, the CDR3 is TGTGCCAGCAAGAACAGGGGGCTGAGCACAGATACGCAGTATTTT.